This TCR beta chain was retrieved from a study of blood T cell repertoires in COVID-19. The data were produced by immunoSEQ multiplex PCR, yet TCRdb's version contains in-frame clones alone and is incomplete. The table lists roughly 180,000 clones, 70% to 90% of them singletons. Sequenced material: PBMCs or T cells enriched from blood (not recorded which). The sequence derives from a woman aged 50 to 60 who had recovered from COVID-19.

DNA for the CDR3: TGTGCCACCACCGCGGTGTGGGTTGTGTATAAGCAAGCTTTCTTT. Its translation: CATTAVWVVYKQAFF. The chain carries TRBV28 and TRBJ1-1; no reliable D call. The CDR3 spans 15 residues. Germline assignment: CDR1 MDHEN and CDR2 SYDVKM. Between the trimmed V and J ends, which lost 10 bases and 9 bases, there was a span of 27 bases.